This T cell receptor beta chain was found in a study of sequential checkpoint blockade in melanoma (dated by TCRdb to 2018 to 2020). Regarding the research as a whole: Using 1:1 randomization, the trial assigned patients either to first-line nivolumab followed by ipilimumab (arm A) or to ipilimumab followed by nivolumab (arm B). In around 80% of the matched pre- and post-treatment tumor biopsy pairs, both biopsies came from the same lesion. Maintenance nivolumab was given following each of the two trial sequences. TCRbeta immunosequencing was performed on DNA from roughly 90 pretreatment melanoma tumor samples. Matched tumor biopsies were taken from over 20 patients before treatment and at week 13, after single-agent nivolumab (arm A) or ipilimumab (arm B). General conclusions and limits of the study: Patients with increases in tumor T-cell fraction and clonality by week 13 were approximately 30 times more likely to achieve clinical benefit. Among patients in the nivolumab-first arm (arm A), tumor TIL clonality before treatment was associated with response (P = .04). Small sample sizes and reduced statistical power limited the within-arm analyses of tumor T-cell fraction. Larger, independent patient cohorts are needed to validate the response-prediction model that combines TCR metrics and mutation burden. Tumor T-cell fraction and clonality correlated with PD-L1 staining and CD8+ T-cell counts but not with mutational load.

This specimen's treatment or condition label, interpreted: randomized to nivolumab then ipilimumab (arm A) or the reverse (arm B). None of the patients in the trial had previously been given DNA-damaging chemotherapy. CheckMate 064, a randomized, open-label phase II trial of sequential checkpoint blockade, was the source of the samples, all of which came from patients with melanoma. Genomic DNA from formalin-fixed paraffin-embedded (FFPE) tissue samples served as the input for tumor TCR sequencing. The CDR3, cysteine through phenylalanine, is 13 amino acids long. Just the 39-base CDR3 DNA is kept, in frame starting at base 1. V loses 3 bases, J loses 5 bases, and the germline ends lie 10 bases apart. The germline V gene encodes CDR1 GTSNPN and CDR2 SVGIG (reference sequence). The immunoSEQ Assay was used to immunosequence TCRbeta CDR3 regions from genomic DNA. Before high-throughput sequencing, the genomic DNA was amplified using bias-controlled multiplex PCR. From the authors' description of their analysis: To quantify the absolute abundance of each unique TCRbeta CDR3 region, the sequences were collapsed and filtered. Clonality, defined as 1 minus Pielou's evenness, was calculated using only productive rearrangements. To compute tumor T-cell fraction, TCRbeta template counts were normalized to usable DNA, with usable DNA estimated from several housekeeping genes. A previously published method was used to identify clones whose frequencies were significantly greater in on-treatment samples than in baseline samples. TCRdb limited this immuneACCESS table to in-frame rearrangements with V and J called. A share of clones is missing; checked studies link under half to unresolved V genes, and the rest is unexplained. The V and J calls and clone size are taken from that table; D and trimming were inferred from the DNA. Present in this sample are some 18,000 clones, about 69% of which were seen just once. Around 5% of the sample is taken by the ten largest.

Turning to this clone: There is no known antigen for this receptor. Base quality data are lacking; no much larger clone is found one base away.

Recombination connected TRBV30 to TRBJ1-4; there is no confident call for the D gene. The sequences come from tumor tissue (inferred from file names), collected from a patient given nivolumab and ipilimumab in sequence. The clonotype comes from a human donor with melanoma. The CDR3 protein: CAWSRQSNEKLFF. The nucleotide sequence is TGTGCCTGGAGCCGTCAGTCGAATGAAAAACTGTTTTTT. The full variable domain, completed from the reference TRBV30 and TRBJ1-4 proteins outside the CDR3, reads SQTIHQWPATLVQPVGSPLSLECTVEGTSNPNLYWYRQAAGRGLQLLFYSVGIGQISSEVPQNLSASRPQDRQFILSSKKLLLSDSGFYLCAWSRQSNEKLFFGSGTQLSVL.